This passage covers 4 T cell receptor beta chains from one sample sequenced in a study of blood T cell repertoires in COVID-19. Repertoires were generated with immunoSEQ multiplex PCR, while TCRdb's copy carries only in-frame clones and drops some. Among roughly 250,000 clones listed, around nine tenths were seen once. Sequencing was carried out using PBMCs or T cells enriched from blood (not recorded which). Source of these receptors: a woman aged 18 to 35 who had recovered from COVID-19.

V gene TRBV19 combines with J gene TRBJ1-2; D perhaps matches TRBD1 (5 bases). In germline, CDR1 is LNHDA, CDR2 SQIVND (reference sequence). The CDR3 is made up of 15 amino acids. Trimming pared 9 bases from V and 6 bases from J, leaving 23 bases between. The CDR3 sequence is CASANSGRAGDGYTF. The CDR3 DNA sequence: TGTGCCAGCGCTAATTCGGGCAGGGCGGGGGATGGCTACACCTTC. The full variable domain, its missing parts supplied by reference TRBV19 and TRBJ1-2, is DGGITQSPKYLFRKEGQNVTLSCEQNLNHDAMYWYRQDPGQGLRLIYYSQIVNDFQKGDIAEGYSVSREKKESFPLTVTSAQKNPTAFYLCASANSGRAGDGYTFGSGTRLTVV.

CDR3 bases: TGTGCCAGCAGTACCCCGACAGGGCTTCCAGGATCACCCCTCCACTTT. It translates to CASSTPTGLPGSPLHF. V is TRBV27 and J is TRBJ1-6, with 7 positions matching TRBD1. The V gene end was trimmed by 5 bases and the J gene end by 10 bases; junction bases not matched to a gene: 14. Germline values: CDR1 MNHEY, CDR2 SMNVEV (reference sequence). CDR3 length: 16 amino acids.

This chain joins TRBV2 and TRBJ1-4; D is perhaps TRBD1 (5 bases). Trimming took off 7 bases at V and 8 bases at J, with 14 bases between the two ends. The germline gives CDR1 SNHLY, CDR2 FYNNEI. The CDR3 runs to 13 residues. The CDR3 DNA reads as TGTGCCAGCAACCGGGGACTGTCAGAAAAACTGTTTTTT. Its protein is CASNRGLSEKLFF.

This clone was counted only a few times. This chain uses TRBV5-1 with TRBJ2-7; tentative D call: TRBD1 (6 bases). The V and J ends lost 0 bases and 6 bases respectively, with 13 bases between them. Per the germline V gene, CDR1 is SGHRS and CDR2 is YFSETQ. CDR3 length equals 14 residues. The CDR3 is CASSLGTDLGEQYF. DNA for the CDR3: TGCGCCAGCAGCTTGGGGACAGATTTGGGCGAGCAGTACTTC.